This passage covers 23 T cell receptor beta chains from one sample sequenced in a study of cytomegalovirus exposure and HLA in healthy donors. Use of 60 Vbeta and 13 Jbeta primers characterized the PCR. The data were produced by immunoSEQ multiplex PCR, yet TCRdb's version contains in-frame clones alone and is incomplete. The sample has roughly 120,000 clones, 9% to 10% seen once. Sequenced input: PBMCs. These receptors were taken from a man under 40 in good health and CMV-seronegative.

This clone was seen a handful of times. The chain employs TRBV11-3 and TRBJ2-3; 14 nucleotides line up with TRBD2. The CDR3 totals 17 residues. The V gene end was trimmed by 5 bases and the J gene end by 7 bases; junction bases not matched to a gene: 11. Per germline, CDR1 SGHNT and CDR2 YENEEA. CDR3 sequence reads: CASSLAGTSGSQHTQYF. CDR3 coding DNA: TGTGCCAGCAGCCTAGCCGGGACTAGCGGGAGCCAGCATACGCAGTATTTT. The complete variable domain, with remaining parts taken from reference TRBV11-3 and TRBJ2-3, reads EAGVVQSPRYKIIEKKQPVAFWCNPISGHNTLYWYLQNLGQGPELLIRYENEEAVDDSQLPKDRFSAERLKGVDSTLKIQPAELGDSAVYLCASSLAGTSGSQHTQYFGPGTRLTVL.

The rearrangement uses TRBV28 and TRBJ2-1, with a possible D match to TRBD1 (6 bases). CDR3 size: 15 residues. V lost 2 bases, J lost 4 bases, and 12 bases lay in between. From germline, CDR1 is MDHEN and CDR2 SYDVKM. The CDR3 loop is CASSLVTGAYNEQFF. The CDR3 DNA reads TGTGCCAGCAGTTTAGTGACAGGTGCGTACAATGAGCAGTTCTTC.

The chain is built from TRBV5-1 and TRBJ2-6, with TRBD1 matching over 7 bases. The CDR3 contains 16 residues. In germline, CDR1 is SGHRS, CDR2 YFSETQ. J was trimmed by 2 bases and V by 2 bases; bases with no gene match: 4. CDR3 bases: TGCGCCAGCAGCTTACAACAGGGGCCTGGGGCCAACGTCCTGACTTTC. Its protein product is CASSLQQGPGANVLTF.

This clone was found many times. The chain joins TRBV5-6 to TRBJ1-2; 7 positions agree with TRBD1. The germline V gene encodes CDR1 SGHDT and CDR2 YYEEEE. The CDR3 contains 15 residues. J was trimmed by 2 bases and V by 0 bases; bases with no gene match: 4. The CDR3 reads CASSLVPGGNYGYTF. For the CDR3, the DNA is TGTGCCAGCAGCTTGGTCCCAGGGGGAAACTATGGCTACACCTTC.

This clone was detected only a few times. This chain connects TRBV6-1 to TRBJ2-7, with D unclear. Germline V gene lookup returns CDR1 MNHNS and CDR2 SASEGT. V lost 3 bases to trimming and J lost 3 bases, with 3 bases between them. The CDR3 is 11 residues long. The CDR3 reads CASSDNYEQYF. CDR3 DNA sequence: TGTGCCAGCAGTGACAACTACGAGCAGTACTTC.

This clone was found a few times. The gene calls are TRBV5-1 and TRBJ1-5; possibly TRBD1 for D (6 bases). Germline CDR1 reads SGHRS; CDR2 reads YFSETQ. V lost 4 bases to trimming and J lost 3 bases, with 14 bases between them. The CDR3 extends over 15 amino acids. The CDR3 spells CASSPDGQPNQPQHF. In DNA form, the CDR3 reads TGCGCCAGCAGCCCCGACGGACAGCCCAATCAGCCCCAGCATTTT.

The chain couples TRBV18 to TRBJ2-2, with D possibly matching TRBD1 (5 bases). The CDR3 length is 15 residues. Looked up from germline, CDR1 is KGHSH and CDR2 is LQKENI. The V gene lost 2 bases and the J gene lost 3 bases, with 10 bases spanning the gap. The CDR3 protein is CASSPMQGYTGELFF. Written as DNA, the CDR3 is TGTGCCAGCTCACCAATGCAGGGATACACCGGGGAGCTGTTTTTT.

This clone came up a few times. The J gene is TRBJ1-2, the V gene TRBV28; D remains ambiguous. CDR3 size: 13 residues. Germline V gives CDR1 MDHEN, CDR2 SYDVKM. Trimming left V 5 bases short and J 2 bases short, with 9 bases between. In DNA, the CDR3 is TGTGCCAGCAGTACAGACGGAAACTATGGCTACACCTTC. Encoded protein: CASSTDGNYGYTF.

This clone was seen more than once but under ten times. The J gene is TRBJ1-1, the V gene TRBV5-5; possible D gene TRBD1, 5 bases. Trimming pared 4 bases from V and 3 bases from J, leaving 19 bases between. This CDR3 comprises 16 residues. Germline V gene data show CDR1 as SGHKS and CDR2 as YYEKEE (reference sequence). CDR3 nucleotides: TGTGCCAGCAGCCCTCGTGGAGGGGTATCCGACACTGAAGCTTTCTTT. This sequence encodes CASSPRGGVSDTEAFF.

The rearrangement uses TRBV9 and TRBJ2-3, with TRBD2 matching 7 bases. This CDR3 spans 15 amino acids. Germline V gene data show CDR1 as SGDLS and CDR2 as YYNGEE. V was pared by 4 bases and J by 4 bases, with 9 bases of the junction left unmatched. CDR3 residues: CASSPGGSHADTQYF. The CDR3 region has the DNA TGTGCCAGCAGCCCCGGCGGGAGTCACGCAGATACGCAGTATTTT. Looking up the rest from reference TRBV9 and TRBJ2-3 gives the full variable domain: DSGVTQTPKHLITATGQRVTLRCSPRSGDLSVYWYQQSLDQGLQFLIQYYNGEERAKGNILERFSAQQFPDLHSELNLSSLELGDSALYFCASSPGGSHADTQYFGPGTRLTVL.

This clone was detected only a few times. The CDR3 DNA sequence: TGTGCCAGCAGCTTGAGGAGGGGAGCCTTATACAATGAGCAGTTCTTC. This gives the protein CASSLRRGALYNEQFF. V is TRBV5-6 and J is TRBJ2-1; maybe TRBD2 (6 bases). This CDR3 is 16 amino acids long. Germline values: CDR1 SGHDT, CDR2 YYEEEE. Trimming shortened V by 1 base and J by 4 bases, and 15 bases separated the two germline ends.

This chain joins TRBV19 and TRBJ1-4, with TRBD1 as a possible D gene (6 bases). CDR1 is LNHDA, CDR2 SQIVND, per germline (reference sequence). The CDR3 is 11 amino acids. The V end was cut by 3 bases, the J end by 14 bases, with 10 bases between. The CDR3 region is CASSIGGQLFF. CDR3 nucleotide sequence: TGTGCCAGTAGTATCGGGGGGCAGCTGTTTTTT.

The chain recombines TRBV7-2 with TRBJ1-1; 9 bases fit TRBD1. The CDR3 contains 14 residues. The V gene's germline CDR1 is SGHTA and CDR2 FQGNSA. V was pared by 7 bases and J by 0 bases, with 3 bases of the junction left unmatched. The CDR3 is CASTGQGLNTEAFF. In nucleotides, the CDR3 is TGTGCCAGCACCGGACAGGGGTTGAACACTGAAGCTTTCTTT. The variable domain in full, completed from reference TRBV7-2 and TRBJ1-1, reads GAGVSQSPSNKVTEKGKDVELRCDPISGHTALYWYRQSLGQGLEFLIYFQGNSAPDKSGLPSDRFSAERTGGSVSTLTIQRTQQEDSAVYLCASTGQGLNTEAFFGQGTRLTVV.

The V and J genes are TRBV27 and TRBJ2-1; TRBD2 matches 9 bases. This CDR3 has 15 amino acids. Per germline, CDR1 MNHEY and CDR2 SMNVEV (reference sequence). Losses at the gene ends were 6 bases for V and 7 bases for J; bases not matched to a gene: 10. CDR3 coding DNA: TGTGCCAGCAGCTCAGTAGCGGGAGCGGGGAATGAGCAGTTCTTC. Protein sequence: CASSSVAGAGNEQFF.

The chain employs TRBV19 and TRBJ1-1; TRBD1 is a possible D gene (6 bases). Germline V gives CDR1 LNHDA, CDR2 SQIVND (reference sequence). CDR3 length: 14 residues. V gave up 1 base and J gave up 8 bases, with 14 bases separating them. In DNA, the CDR3 is TGTGCCAGTAGTATAGGCAGGGACACCTTCGAAGCTTTCTTT. Translating it yields CASSIGRDTFEAFF.

The rearrangement links TRBV7-8 to TRBJ1-2; D unclear. V was shortened by 1 base and J by 0 bases, with 9 bases between the two germline ends. The germline V gene encodes CDR1 SGHVS and CDR2 FQNEAQ. This CDR3 contains 15 residues. This CDR3 reads CASSLEFRANYGYTF. The CDR3 coding sequence is TGTGCCAGCAGCTTAGAGTTTCGGGCTAACTATGGCTACACCTTC.

The chain combines TRBV18 with TRBJ1-2, with D perhaps matching TRBD1 (5 bases). Trimming shortened V by 6 bases and J by 0 bases, and 11 bases separated the two germline ends. From germline, CDR1 is KGHSH and CDR2 LQKENI. This CDR3 has 14 residues. The CDR3 DNA is TGTGCCAGCTCTGCGGACACTACTAACTATGGCTACACCTTC. It is translated as CASSADTTNYGYTF.

The rearrangement joins TRBV6-4 to TRBJ2-1, with TRBD2 matching 8 bases. The CDR3 runs 16 residues. The J segment lost 2 bases and the V segment lost 6 bases, leaving 9 bases of the junction unmatched. Germline V gives CDR1 MRHNA, CDR2 SNTAGT. This CDR3 reads CASSRGAGEPYNEQFF. DNA of the CDR3: TGTGCCAGCAGCAGGGGAGCGGGAGAACCCTACAATGAGCAGTTCTTC.

This clone showed up just a few times. The J gene is TRBJ1-2, the V gene TRBV18, with D perhaps TRBD1 (5 bases). Germline lookup yields CDR1 KGHSH and CDR2 LQKENI. CDR3 length equals 16 residues. V shed 2 bases and J shed 7 bases, with 20 bases lying between them. CDR3 sequence reads: CASSPGHQGGSGGYTF. CDR3 coding DNA: TGTGCCAGCTCACCAGGACATCAGGGAGGTAGTGGTGGCTACACCTTC. The whole variable domain, remainder taken from reference TRBV18 and TRBJ1-2, is NAGVMQNPRHLVRRRGQEARLRCSPMKGHSHVYWYRQLPEEGLKFMVYLQKENIIDESGMPKERFSAEFPKEGPSILRIQQVVRGDSAAYFCASSPGHQGGSGGYTFGSGTRLTVV.

In its sample, this clone was seen a few times. One end of the junction fails to match germline, which may point to a read error. The chain joins TRBV6-1 to TRBJ2-7; D possibly corresponds to TRBD1 (5 bases). The CDR3 has 12 residues. Germline V gene data show CDR1 as MNHNS and CDR2 as SASEGT. CDR3: CASSEAKTAFLF. CDR3 DNA sequence: TGTGCCAGCAGTGAAGCGAAGACAGCGTTTCTCTTC.

In this sample, this clone turned up a few times. This chain links TRBV7-3 with TRBJ1-1; D gene unclear. V was shortened by 2 bases and J by 4 bases, with 14 bases between the two germline ends. The CDR3 has 15 residues. The V gene's germline CDR1 is SGHTA and CDR2 FQGTGA. CDR3 residues: CASSLESHPSTEAFF. Written as DNA, the CDR3 is TGTGCCAGCAGCTTAGAGTCCCACCCGAGCACTGAAGCTTTCTTT.

There are a few counts of this clone. The chain uses TRBV6-5 and TRBJ1-5, with D perhaps TRBD1 (6 bases). The CDR3 consists of 13 residues. Trimming stripped 5 bases from V and 9 bases from J, with 14 bases between. Germline CDR1 reads MNHEY; CDR2 reads SVGAGI. CDR3 sequence reads: CASSLTGSRPQHF. The CDR3 region has the DNA TGTGCCAGCAGTCTCACAGGGAGCCGGCCCCAGCATTTT.

The chain recombines TRBV30 with TRBJ2-5; D perhaps matches TRBD2 (5 bases). The J call is doubtful: the DNA matches TRBJ2-7 better. There are 11 residues in the CDR3. Germline-derived CDR1 and CDR2 are GTSNPN and SVGIG (reference sequence). DNA of the CDR3: TGTGCCTGGAGTAAGGGAGACGAGCAGTACTTC. Its translation: CAWSKGDEQYF.